Listed here are 21 T cell receptor beta chains from one sample, sequenced in a study of shared clonotypes between healthy human individuals. Here immunoSEQ multiplex PCR was the method, and the copy in TCRdb shows in-frame clones only, minus some. The sample shows about 600,000 clones, around 81% of them seen only once. The sequenced material came from PBMCs. The source is a woman aged 40 to 50 in good health. Some clones in this sample may be carry-over from other donors' samples.

This clone was observed a single time. A much larger clone sits a single nucleotide away, making a read error possible. V and J are TRBV11-2 and TRBJ1-1, with unresolved D. From germline, CDR1 is SGHAT and CDR2 FQNNGV. The CDR3 loop spans 14 amino acids. With 2 bases removed from V and 0 bases from J, the gap between germline ends came to 7 bases. CDR3 amino acids: CASSLQTMNTEAFF. As DNA, the CDR3 is TGTGCCAGCAGCTTACAGACCATGAACACTGAAGCTTTCTTT. Drawing the rest from reference TRBV11-2 and TRBJ1-1, the complete variable domain is EAGVAQSPRYKIIEKRQSVAFWCNPISGHATLYWYQQILGQGPKLLIQFQNNGVVDDSQLPKDRFSAERLKGVDSTLKIQPAKLEDSAVYLCASSLQTMNTEAFFGQGTRLTVV.

The chain is built from TRBV7-2 and TRBJ1-2, with 7 bases fitting TRBD1. V shed 4 bases and J 4 bases; nucleotides not matched to a gene: 6. There are 14 residues in the CDR3. Germline values: CDR1 SGHTA, CDR2 FQGNSA. CDR3 bases: TGTGCCAGCAGCTCCCCGACAGGGTCCTATGGCTACACCTTC. Translation: CASSSPTGSYGYTF.

The chain carries TRBV28 and TRBJ1-5; D gene ambiguous. The CDR3 runs 16 residues. CDR1 MDHEN and CDR2 SYDVKM come from the germline V gene. V gave up 3 bases and J gave up 2 bases, with 14 bases separating them. DNA of the CDR3: TGTGCCAGCAGTTTGTCAAGGGTTGGCGGCAATCAGCCCCAGCATTTT. Residues: CASSLSRVGGNQPQHF.

This rearrangement joins TRBV5-8 to TRBJ1-4, with 9 bases that match TRBD1. The CDR3 has 17 amino acids. Germline V gene sequence: CDR1 SGHTS, CDR2 YDEGEE. Trimming cost V 4 bases and J 0 bases; bases outside gene matches: 7. CDR3 in amino acids: CASSNRQGGATNEKLFF. The DNA for the CDR3 is TGTGCCAGCAGCAACAGACAGGGGGGAGCAACTAATGAAAAACTGTTTTTT.

The V and J genes are TRBV7-9 and TRBJ2-1; D is possibly TRBD2 (7 bases). This CDR3 comprises 18 residues. V was trimmed by 1 base and J by 0 bases, leaving 16 bases between them. Per the germline V gene, CDR1 is SEHNR and CDR2 is FQNEAQ (reference sequence). The chain's CDR3 is CASSLEEGGGYSYNEQFF. In DNA, the CDR3 is TGTGCCAGCAGCTTAGAGGAGGGCGGGGGCTACTCCTACAATGAGCAGTTCTTC.

This clone was seen once. V and J are TRBV2 and TRBJ2-2; 16 nucleotides line up with TRBD2. Germline V gene data show CDR1 as SNHLY and CDR2 as FYNNEI. Losses at the gene ends were 6 bases for V and 6 bases for J; bases not matched to a gene: 1. The CDR3 is 15 residues long. The CDR3 coding sequence is TGTGCCAGCAGGGGACTAGCGGGAGGGGCCGGGGAGCTGTTTTTT. This encodes CASRGLAGGAGELFF.

This clone was detected a few times. The rearrangement uses TRBV7-6 and TRBJ2-7; 7 nucleotides match TRBD2. CDR1 is SGHVS, CDR2 FNYEAQ, per germline. This CDR3 has 15 amino acids. J gave up 1 base and V 5 bases, and 8 bases lay outside the gene matches. CDR3 amino acids: CASSLSGQTSYEQYF. Written as DNA, the CDR3 is TGTGCCAGCAGCCTTAGCGGGCAAACTTCCTACGAGCAGTACTTC.

This sequence joins TRBV25-1 and TRBJ1-6; no clear D gene. Per the germline V gene, CDR1 is MGHDK and CDR2 is SYGVNS. V gave up 2 bases and J gave up 7 bases, with 9 bases separating them. This CDR3 has 14 residues. The CDR3 loop is CASSEARPNSPLHF. Written as DNA, the CDR3 is TGTGCCAGCAGTGAAGCCAGGCCGAATTCACCCCTCCACTTT.

About this clone itself: A much more abundant neighbour one base away suggests this may be a read error. The chain combines TRBV30 with TRBJ2-2, with 12 bases that match TRBD2. The CDR3 covers 16 residues. J lost 4 bases, V lost 1 base, and 4 bases had no gene match. In germline, CDR1 is GTSNPN, CDR2 SVGIG (reference sequence). DNA of the CDR3: TGTGCCTGGAGTGGACTAGCGGGAGAGGTCACCGGGGAGCTGTTTTTT. It yields the protein CAWSGLAGEVTGELFF.

The chain carries TRBV19 and TRBJ2-7; D assignment may be TRBD1 or TRBD2 (6 bases each). The germline gives CDR1 LNHDA, CDR2 SQIVND (reference sequence). The length of the CDR3 is 16 residues. V shed 3 bases and J shed 2 bases, with 17 bases lying between them. Here the CDR3 DNA reads TGTGCCAGTAGTATCGGGGGCCGGTCGATGGCCTACGAGCAGTACTTC. Translated, it gives CASSIGGRSMAYEQYF.

This chain connects TRBV10-2 to TRBJ2-1, with D possibly TRBD2 on 6 matching bases. Germline V gene sequence: CDR1 WSHSY, CDR2 SAAADI. With 7 bases removed from V and 8 bases from J, the gap between germline ends came to 21 bases. This CDR3 region has 15 residues. The CDR3 loop reads CASIGGARNWYEQFF. DNA for the CDR3: TGCGCCAGCATAGGAGGGGCGAGGAATTGGTATGAGCAGTTCTTC.

The chain has TRBV6-1 and TRBJ2-7, with D maybe TRBD1 (6 bases). This CDR3 has 12 amino acids. Trimming stripped 7 bases from V and 3 bases from J, with 10 bases between. Germline V gene data show CDR1 as MNHNS and CDR2 as SASEGT. The CDR3 loop is CASTGQSYEQYF. CDR3 nucleotides: TGTGCCAGCACTGGACAGAGCTACGAGCAGTACTTC.

The chain recombines TRBV7-9 with TRBJ2-2; 8 positions agree with TRBD1. The junction had 8 bases not matched to a gene; V was cut back by 10 bases and J by 1 base. The CDR3 is made up of 15 amino acids. Germline V gene sequence: CDR1 SEHNR, CDR2 FQNEAQ (reference sequence). The CDR3: CATHPGTGNTGELFF. For the CDR3, the DNA is TGTGCCACCCACCCCGGGACAGGGAACACCGGGGAGCTGTTTTTT. Using reference TRBV7-9 and TRBJ2-2 for the parts outside the CDR3, the full variable domain is DTGVSQNPRHKITKRGQNVTFRCDPISEHNRLYWYRQTLGQGPEFLTYFQNEAQLEKSRLLSDRFSAERPKGSFSTLEIQRTEQGDSAMYLCATHPGTGNTGELFFGEGSRLTVL.

The genes are TRBV9 and TRBJ2-7; D call uncertain. The CDR3 consists of 14 residues. V was trimmed by 0 bases and J by 3 bases, leaving 10 bases between them. CDR1 SGDLS and CDR2 YYNGEE come from the germline V gene. Here the CDR3 reads CASSVGIGLYEQYF. The CDR3 region has the DNA TGTGCCAGCAGCGTAGGGATAGGGCTCTACGAGCAGTACTTC.

This sequence joins TRBV27 and TRBJ2-2, with TRBD2 matching 7 bases. Trimming at V came to 5 bases and at J to 3 bases, leaving 18 bases not matched to a gene. CDR1 is MNHEY and CDR2 is SMNVEV in the germline V gene (reference sequence). CDR3 length equals 19 residues. CDR3 loop: CASSLSLPPSGWDTGELFF. The CDR3, as DNA: TGTGCCAGCAGTCTGTCCCTCCCTCCTAGCGGTTGGGACACCGGGGAGCTGTTTTTT.

Note on this clone: The junction and the germline gene differ at one end; a read error may be behind it. The chain combines TRBV15 with TRBJ2-7; 11 bases are shared with TRBD1. CDR3 length: 16 amino acids. Germline CDR1 is LNHNV and CDR2 is YYDKDF (reference sequence). This CDR3 is CATSRLGTGGSYEQYF. DNA for the CDR3: TGCGCCACCAGCAGGCTTGGGACAGGGGGTTCCTACGAGCAGTACTTC.

The J gene is TRBJ1-1, the V gene TRBV28; tentatively, D is TRBD1 (5 bases). The CDR3 loop spans 12 amino acids. Germline V gene sequence: CDR1 MDHEN, CDR2 SYDVKM. Trimming shortened V by 7 bases and J by 5 bases, and 11 bases separated the two germline ends. The CDR3 sequence: CASTFGGTEAFF. CDR3 nucleotides: TGTGCCAGCACCTTCGGGGGGACTGAAGCTTTCTTT.

The sample holds many counts of this clone. This chain joins TRBV27 and TRBJ2-1; D is tentatively TRBD1 or TRBD2 (5 bases each). Germline V CDR1 and CDR2: MNHEY, SMNVEV (reference sequence). Trimming shortened V by 5 bases and J by 1 base, and 12 bases separated the two germline ends. CDR3 length: 15 residues. The CDR3 loop reads CASSVRDGSYNEQFF. CDR3 coding DNA: TGTGCCAGCAGTGTCCGGGACGGTTCCTACAATGAGCAGTTCTTC.

This clone was seen repeatedly, ten times or more. Different DNA sequences within this sample yield the same CDR3. The chain has TRBV10-3 and TRBJ1-1; no reliable D call. This CDR3 is built from 13 residues. Germline CDR1 ENHRY, CDR2 SYGVKD. Between the trimmed V and J ends, which lost 6 bases and 1 base, there was a span of 9 bases. The CDR3 region is CAIRLYANTEAFF. CDR3 DNA: TGTGCCATCAGACTGTACGCGAACACTGAAGCTTTCTTT.

For this clone: This probably arose from a read error, given a far larger clone one base away. The rearrangement uses TRBV10-3 and TRBJ1-3; possibly TRBD1 for D (5 bases). The CDR3 runs 14 residues. Germline loops: CDR1 ENHRY, CDR2 SYGVKD. CDR3 loop: CAISEAGSGNIIYF. CDR3 in DNA: TGTGCCATCAGTGAGGCAGGGTCTGGAAACATCATATATTTT.

This chain uses TRBV25-1 with TRBJ2-1; D perhaps matches TRBD2 (7 bases). The V gene's germline CDR1 is MGHDK and CDR2 SYGVNS. This CDR3 comprises 14 residues. Trimming removed 1 base at V and 12 bases at J, with 16 bases between. The DNA of the CDR3 is TGTGCCAGCAGTGAATGCGAGGGGGGGTGCGTGCAGTTCTTC. Its translation is CASSECEGGCVQFF.